The 9 T cell receptor beta chains below all came from one sample that was sequenced in a study of OX40 agonist ivuxolimab in advanced cancers. Generated by immunoSEQ multiplex PCR, the TCRdb table keeps only in-frame clones and is missing some. The table shows about 140,000 clones, with 85% to 95% occurring only once. The sample consisted of CD4+ or CD8+ T cells sorted from blood, taken in a trial of the OX40 agonist ivuxolimab. These receptors were taken from an adult with an advanced solid tumor such as melanoma, head and neck, liver or kidney cancer.

This chain links TRBV11-3 with TRBJ2-1; D perhaps matches TRBD1 (5 bases). This CDR3 spans 13 amino acids. In germline, CDR1 is SGHNT, CDR2 YENEEA. Trimming removed 5 bases at V and 8 bases at J, with 13 bases between. The CDR3 DNA reads TGTGCCAGCAGCCAGGGTGTTCAGGATGAGCAGTTCTTC. Translation gives CASSQGVQDEQFF. Drawing the rest from reference TRBV11-3 and TRBJ2-1, the complete variable domain is EAGVVQSPRYKIIEKKQPVAFWCNPISGHNTLYWYLQNLGQGPELLIRYENEEAVDDSQLPKDRFSAERLKGVDSTLKIQPAELGDSAVYLCASSQGVQDEQFFGPGTRLTVL.

V is TRBV5-6 and J is TRBJ2-7; TRBD1 matches 9 bases. Germline V gene data show CDR1 as SGHDT and CDR2 as YYEEEE. The CDR3 sequence is 13 residues long. With V trimmed by 3 bases and J by 7 bases, 5 bases remained unmatched. CDR3 region: CASSWDRVEEQYF. For the CDR3, the DNA is TGTGCCAGCAGCTGGGACAGGGTGGAAGAGCAGTACTTC.

This sequence joins TRBV6-1 and TRBJ1-2; D uncertain. This CDR3 spans 12 amino acids. V dropped 6 bases and J dropped 1 base, with 6 bases sitting between them. Germline lookup yields CDR1 MNHNS and CDR2 SASEGT. The CDR3 DNA sequence: TGTGCCAGCAGCTTTAATAACTATGGCTACACCTTC. Residues: CASSFNNYGYTF.

The chain combines TRBV15 with TRBJ1-4; TRBD1 matches at 7 bases. V shed 8 bases and J 0 bases; nucleotides not matched to a gene: 9. The CDR3 is made up of 16 amino acids. The V gene's germline CDR1 is LNHNV and CDR2 YYDKDF (reference sequence). CDR3 sequence: CATGVDRAATNEKLFF. The CDR3 nucleotides read TGTGCCACCGGGGTTGACAGGGCTGCAACTAATGAAAAACTGTTTTTT.

The chain employs TRBV5-1 and TRBJ2-3; TRBD1 matches at 7 bases. The germline V gene encodes CDR1 SGHRS and CDR2 YFSETQ. The CDR3 length is 14 residues. V was pared by 2 bases and J by 4 bases, with 4 bases of the junction left unmatched. The CDR3 here is CASSLQGSADTQYF. CDR3 coding DNA: TGCGCCAGCAGCTTACAGGGGAGCGCAGATACGCAGTATTTT.

This chain joins TRBV7-2 and TRBJ1-1, with D maybe TRBD1 (5 bases). The CDR3 spans 15 residues. Trimming removed 1 base from V and 5 bases from J, with 14 bases in between. The germline gives CDR1 SGHTA, CDR2 FQGNSA. CDR3 DNA: TGTGCCAGCAGCTTAGTATCAGGGTCAGGGACTGAAGCTTTCTTT. Its protein product is CASSLVSGSGTEAFF.

The V call is TRBV6-1, the J call TRBJ2-7; TRBD1 aligns across 8 bases. Germline CDR1 is MNHNS and CDR2 is SASEGT. The CDR3 has 14 amino acids. With V trimmed by 4 bases and J by 1 base, 3 bases remained unmatched. The CDR3 region is CASSADRGSYEQYF. CDR3 DNA sequence: TGTGCCAGCAGTGCCGACAGGGGATCCTACGAGCAGTACTTC.

V and J are TRBV15 and TRBJ1-5; D gene ambiguous. CDR1 LNHNV and CDR2 YYDKDF come from the germline V gene (reference sequence). The CDR3 loop spans 15 amino acids. V shed 0 bases and J shed 3 bases, with 9 bases lying between them. The CDR3 loop reads CATSREGGNNQPQHF. The CDR3 coding sequence is TGTGCCACCAGCAGAGAAGGAGGAAACAATCAGCCCCAGCATTTT.

The chain is built from TRBV29-1 and TRBJ1-5; D is uncertain. Trimming removed 6 bases from V and 7 bases from J, with 16 bases in between. Germline V lookup: CDR1 SQVTM, CDR2 ANQGSEA. This CDR3 is 13 amino acids long. CDR3 sequence: CSVREGGKQPQHF. The CDR3 DNA reads as TGCAGCGTAAGGGAGGGCGGTAAACAGCCCCAGCATTTT.